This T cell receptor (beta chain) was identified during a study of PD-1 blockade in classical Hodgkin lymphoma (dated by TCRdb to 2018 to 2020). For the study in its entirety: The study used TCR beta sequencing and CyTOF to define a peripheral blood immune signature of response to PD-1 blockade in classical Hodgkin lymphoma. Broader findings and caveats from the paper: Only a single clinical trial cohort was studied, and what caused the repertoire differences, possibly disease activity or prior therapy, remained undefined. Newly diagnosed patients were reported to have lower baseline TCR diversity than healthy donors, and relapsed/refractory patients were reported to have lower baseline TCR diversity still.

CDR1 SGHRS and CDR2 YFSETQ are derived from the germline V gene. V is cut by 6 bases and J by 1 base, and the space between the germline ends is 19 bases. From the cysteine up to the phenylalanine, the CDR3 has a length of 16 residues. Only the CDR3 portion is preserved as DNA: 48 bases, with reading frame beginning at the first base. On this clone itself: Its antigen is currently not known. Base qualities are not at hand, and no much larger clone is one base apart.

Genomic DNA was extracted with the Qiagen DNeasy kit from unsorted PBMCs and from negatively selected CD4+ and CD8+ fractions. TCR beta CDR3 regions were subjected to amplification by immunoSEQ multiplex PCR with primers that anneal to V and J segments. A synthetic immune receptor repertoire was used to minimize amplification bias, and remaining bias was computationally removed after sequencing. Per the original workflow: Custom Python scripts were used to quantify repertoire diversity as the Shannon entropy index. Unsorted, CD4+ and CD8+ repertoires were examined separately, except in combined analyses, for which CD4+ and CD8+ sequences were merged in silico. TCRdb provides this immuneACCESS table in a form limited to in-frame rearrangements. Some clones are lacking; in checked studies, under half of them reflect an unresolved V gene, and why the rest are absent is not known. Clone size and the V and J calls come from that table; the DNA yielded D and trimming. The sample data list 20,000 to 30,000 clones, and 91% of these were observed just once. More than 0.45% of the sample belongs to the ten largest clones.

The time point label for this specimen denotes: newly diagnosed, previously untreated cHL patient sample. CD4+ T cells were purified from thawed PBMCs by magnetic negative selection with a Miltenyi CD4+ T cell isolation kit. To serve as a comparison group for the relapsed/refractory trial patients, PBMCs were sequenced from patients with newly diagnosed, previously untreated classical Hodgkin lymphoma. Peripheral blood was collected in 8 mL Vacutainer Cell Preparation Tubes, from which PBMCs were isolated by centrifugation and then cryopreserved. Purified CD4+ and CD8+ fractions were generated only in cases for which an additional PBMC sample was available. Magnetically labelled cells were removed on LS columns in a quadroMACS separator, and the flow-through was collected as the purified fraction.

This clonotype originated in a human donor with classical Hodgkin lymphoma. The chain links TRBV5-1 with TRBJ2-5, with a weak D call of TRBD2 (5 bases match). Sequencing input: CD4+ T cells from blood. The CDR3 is CASNPGNRVVQETQYF. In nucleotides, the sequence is TGCGCCAGCAACCCGGGGAATCGGGTAGTCCAAGAGACCCAGTACTTC. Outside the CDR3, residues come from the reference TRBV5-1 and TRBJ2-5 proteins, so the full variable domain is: KAGVTQTPRYLIKTRGQQVTLSCSPISGHRSVSWYQQTPGQGLQFLFEYFSETQRNKGNFPGRFSGRQFSNSRSEMNVSTLELGDSALYLCASNPGNRVVQETQYFGPGTRLLVL.